This is a list of T cell receptor beta chains from one sample in a study of blood T cells in healthy people across ages. MiXCR was run by TCRdb on the 5' RACE reads, yielding one entry per CDR3 protein. The repertoire holds over 1,500,000 distinct CDR3 sequences, with 40% to 55% as singletons. The sequencing sample was made of blood. The receptors were gathered from a woman aged 40 to 50 in good health. Both conserved end residues are part of each CDR3. The D gene is left open where the match is weak. Clone sizes are given selectively: once, few, many, or a class where the clone is expanded.

D | J | size | V | CDR3 | DNA
. | TRBJ2-7 | few | TRBV29-1 | CSVSHSRAGEQYF | TGCAGCGTGAGCCACTCAAGGGCTGGCGAGCAGTACTTC
TRBD1 | TRBJ2-1 | . | TRBV29-1 | CSVDQGASYNEQFF | TGCAGCGTTGACCAGGGGGCCTCCTACAATGAGCAGTTCTTC
. | TRBJ2-3 | few | TRBV27 | CASSYSGESTDTQYF | TGTGCCAGCAGTTATTCCGGGGAAAGCACAGATACGCAGTATTTT
. | TRBJ2-5 | few | TRBV7-2 | CASSSVDGETQYF | TGTGCCAGCAGCTCAGTAGATGGAGAGACCCAGTACTTC
. | TRBJ2-7 | . | TRBV2 | CASSQGRGQLHEQYF | TGTGCCAGCAGTCAGGGACGGGGCCAATTACACGAGCAGTACTTC
. | TRBJ2-2 | . | TRBV28 | CATSSGHGELFF | TGTGCCACGTCCTCAGGGCACGGGGAGCTGTTTTTT
TRBD1 | TRBJ1-2 | . | TRBV4-1 | CASSPRQGIDYGYTF | TGCGCCAGCAGTCCCAGACAGGGTATAGACTATGGCTACACCTTC
TRBD1 | TRBJ2-7 | many | TRBV7-2 | CASSSGQGVYEQYF | TGTGCCAGCAGCTCCGGACAGGGAGTCTACGAGCAGTACTTC
. | TRBJ1-4 | few | TRBV7-2 | CASSRAANEKLFF | TGTGCCAGCAGCCGGGCGGCTAATGAAAAACTGTTTTTT
TRBD2 | TRBJ2-1 | . | TRBV13 | CASSLGRASGESYNEQFF | TGTGCCAGCAGCTTAGGGAGGGCTAGCGGGGAGTCCTACAATGAGCAGTTCTTC
TRBD2 | TRBJ2-1 | . | TRBV7-3 | CASSNSGGDHNEQFF | TGTGCCAGCAGCAATAGCGGGGGGGACCACAATGAGCAGTTCTTC
TRBD2 | TRBJ2-2 | . | TRBV4-3 | CASKGTSGGLTGELFF | TGCGCCAGCAAAGGGACTAGCGGGGGACTCACCGGGGAGCTGTTTTTT
. | TRBJ1-5 | . | TRBV20-1 | CSATGLLSSDQPQHF | TGCAGTGCTACGGGGCTCCTTAGTTCGGATCAGCCCCAGCATTTT
TRBD2 | TRBJ2-6 | few | TRBV11-2 | CASSSRTSGGVSGANVLTF | TGTGCCAGCAGCTCCCGGACTAGCGGGGGGGTCTCTGGGGCCAACGTCCTGACTTTC
. | TRBJ1-6 | . | TRBV6-1 | CASRNIEGFYNSPLHF | TGTGCCAGCAGAAACATCGAGGGATTTTATAATTCACCCCTCCACTTT
. | TRBJ2-1 | few | TRBV28 | CASSSGQPDNEQFF | TGTGCCAGCAGTTCCGGACAGCCGGATAATGAGCAGTTCTTC
. | TRBJ1-2 | . | TRBV5-4 | CASSLGEIEYGYIF | TGTGCCAGCAGCTTGGGGGAAATAGAATATGGCTACATCTTC
TRBD2 | TRBJ2-1 | few | TRBV20-1 | CSAHGREDEQFF | TGCAGTGCCCACGGGAGGGAGGATGAGCAGTTCTTC
TRBD1 | TRBJ1-2 | . | TRBV9 | CASSVEGTGFGYTF | TGTGCCAGCAGCGTAGAAGGGACAGGGTTTGGCTACACCTTC
. | TRBJ2-7 | once | TRBV3-1 | CASSHDQGPYEQYF | TGTGCCAGCAGCCATGATCAGGGTCCCTACGAGCAGTACTTC
TRBD2 | TRBJ2-1 | . | TRBV15 | CATSRGSGGDFNEQFF | TGTGCCACCAGCAGAGGTAGCGGGGGGGACTTCAATGAGCAGTTCTTC
. | TRBJ2-1 | . | TRBV7-9 | CASSLGQDNPYNEQFF | TGTGCCAGCAGCTTAGGACAAGACAACCCCTACAATGAGCAGTTCTTC
. | TRBJ2-1 | few | TRBV5-1 | CASSLGAGVNEQFF | TGCGCCAGCAGCTTGGGTGCAGGGGTAAATGAGCAGTTCTTC
. | TRBJ2-7 | . | TRBV6-5 | CASSYSNQANTYEQYF | TGTGCCAGCAGTTACTCGAATCAGGCGAATACCTACGAGCAGTACTTC
TRBD2 | TRBJ2-3 | few | TRBV29-1 | CSVEDGRGSPITDTQYF | TGCAGCGTTGAAGATGGGCGGGGGAGCCCTATCACAGATACGCAGTATTTT
TRBD1 | TRBJ1-1 | . | TRBV29-1 | CSVPGTGGTEAFF | TGCAGCGTACCCGGGACAGGGGGCACTGAAGCTTTCTTT
TRBD1 | TRBJ1-2 | . | TRBV20-1 | CSAPGQGARGYTF | TGCAGTGCTCCGGGACAGGGGGCACGGGGCTACACCTTC
. | TRBJ1-2 | . | TRBV5-1 | CASSSNRLNYGYTF | TGCGCCAGCAGCTCCAACCGGCTAAACTATGGCTACACCTTC
TRBD2 | TRBJ2-3 | . | TRBV3-1 | CASSQDWRGTTDTQYF | TGTGCCAGCAGCCAAGATTGGCGGGGGACCACAGATACGCAGTATTTT
TRBD1 | TRBJ2-7 | few | TRBV7-2 | CASSRDRGQGSEQYF | TGTGCCAGCAGCCGTGACAGGGGACAGGGCAGCGAGCAGTACTTC
TRBD2 | TRBJ2-1 | . | TRBV28 | CASTQGTSGGAKQFF | TGTGCCAGCACCCAGGGGACTAGCGGGGGGGCCAAGCAGTTCTTC
. | TRBJ1-2 | . | TRBV7-2 | CASSFMNNYGYTF | TGTGCCAGCAGCTTCATGAACAACTATGGCTACACCTTC
. | TRBJ2-7 | few | TRBV28 | CASSFAGFHEQYF | TGTGCCAGCAGTTTCGCAGGGTTCCACGAGCAGTACTTC
TRBD1 | TRBJ1-2 | . | TRBV4-2 | CASSHVRDRGDGYTF | TGTGCCAGCAGCCATGTCCGGGACAGGGGAGATGGCTACACCTTC
TRBD1 | TRBJ2-1 | . | TRBV6-5 | CASSYVPTTGVNEQFF | TGTGCCAGCAGTTACGTACCGACTACAGGGGTCAATGAGCAGTTCTTC
. | TRBJ2-3 | . | TRBV9 | CASSGVGGDRTDTQYF | TGTGCCAGCAGCGGGGTAGGCGGGGACCGCACAGATACGCAGTATTTT
. | TRBJ2-7 | . | TRBV6-5 | CASGTRELMQYF | TGTGCCAGCGGAACCCGGGAACTGATGCAGTACTTC
TRBD1 | TRBJ2-7 | . | TRBV7-8 | CASSSGTGRHEQYF | TGTGCCAGCAGCTCCGGGACAGGGCGCCACGAGCAGTACTTC
TRBD1 | TRBJ1-2 | few | TRBV20-1 | CSVPGQGRFHGYTF | TGCAGTGTCCCGGGACAGGGACGCTTTCATGGCTACACCTTC
TRBD2 | TRBJ2-1 | . | TRBV28 | CASSTVNSGGASYNEQFF | TGTGCCAGCAGTACCGTAAATAGCGGGGGGGCCTCCTACAATGAGCAGTTCTTC
TRBD2 | TRBJ2-7 | once | TRBV11-2 | CASSLDGRTSGGRSSYEQYF | TGTGCCAGCAGCTTAGATGGCCGGACTAGCGGGGGCCGGAGCTCCTACGAGCAGTACTTC
TRBD1 | TRBJ2-7 | . | TRBV29-1 | CSVAGTGASEQYF | TGCAGCGTCGCCGGGACAGGGGCGTCCGAGCAGTACTTC
. | TRBJ1-4 | many | TRBV7-9 | CASSLLQGTNEKLFF | TGTGCCAGCAGCCTCTTGCAGGGAACTAATGAAAAACTGTTTTTT
. | TRBJ2-3 | . | TRBV20-1 | CSARLRQGRTDTQYF | TGCAGTGCTAGACTTCGGCAGGGCCGCACAGATACGCAGTATTTT
. | TRBJ2-3 | few | TRBV28 | CASSWVLPDTQYF | TGTGCCAGCAGTTGGGTCCTCCCGGATACGCAGTATTTT
TRBD2 | TRBJ2-3 | . | TRBV5-5 | CASSLVVAGGPADTQYF | TGTGCCAGCAGCTTGGTGGTAGCGGGGGGTCCCGCAGATACGCAGTATTTT
TRBD1 | TRBJ1-1 | once | TRBV5-1 | CASSPTGGPPLNTEAFF | TGCGCCAGCAGCCCTACAGGGGGCCCGCCCCTGAACACTGAAGCTTTCTTT
. | TRBJ2-1 | . | TRBV9 | CASSVELGGGPYNEQFF | TGTGCCAGCAGCGTAGAGTTAGGGGGGGGTCCCTACAATGAGCAGTTCTTC
TRBD2 | TRBJ2-1 | few | TRBV29-1 | CSASLTSGGHYNEQFF | TGCAGCGCCTCATTGACTAGCGGGGGCCACTACAATGAGCAGTTCTTC
TRBD2 | TRBJ2-3 | . | TRBV4-2 | CASSPEVSGGESDTQYF | TGTGCCAGCAGCCCAGAGGTTAGCGGGGGGGAGTCAGATACGCAGTATTTT
TRBD2 | TRBJ2-2 | once | TRBV7-2 | CASSSGLAGGRNGELFF | TGTGCCAGCAGCTCAGGACTAGCGGGGGGGCGTAATGGGGAGCTGTTTTTT
TRBD1 | TRBJ2-5 | . | TRBV4-1 | CASSQDRAAGTGTQYF | TGCGCCAGCAGCCAAGATAGGGCGGCAGGGACAGGGACCCAGTACTTC
. | TRBJ2-7 | . | TRBV20-1 | CSAREESSYEQYF | TGCAGTGCTAGAGAGGAAAGTTCCTACGAGCAGTACTTC